This T cell receptor (beta chain) appears in the sequencing data of a study of shared clonotypes between healthy human individuals. Concerning this clone itself: The antigen remains unidentified.

CD45RO-negative, CCR7-selected cells formed the naive CD8 fraction, which excluded terminally differentiated effector memory CD45RA+ cells. Only Caucasian adults living in Nashville, Tennessee served as donors. Regarding the study as a whole: Naive subsets tended to show greater estimated richness than memory subsets.

Losses at the gene ends were 0 bases for V and 8 bases for J; bases not matched to a gene: 10. In germline, CDR1 is SGHRS, CDR2 YFSETQ. CDR3 length: 15 residues. Sequencing was performed with immunoSEQ multiplex PCR; in TCRdb, only in-frame clones are kept and a portion is missing. The sample lists 600,000 or so clones; 98% were seen once. This TCR came from a man between 25 and 39 years old in good health. V and J are TRBV5-1 and TRBJ1-2; TRBD1 matches at 7 bases. The specimen sequenced was naive CD8+ T cells sorted from blood. CDR3 nucleotide sequence: TGCGCCAGCAGCTTGGCCGCGGACAGGTCAGACGGCTACACCTTC. Amino acids: CASSLAADRSDGYTF.